The clone carrying this T cell receptor (beta chain) was observed at least ten times. TCRdb re-analysed the RT-PCR reads in MiXCR, keeping a single row per CDR3 protein. Found here are 650,000 to 800,000 distinct CDR3 sequences, approximately 15% of them singletons; the top ten hold roughly 4%. V dropped 0 bases and J dropped 4 bases, with 6 bases sitting between them. This CDR3 comprises 13 residues. Per the germline V gene, CDR1 is SGHNT and CDR2 is YYREEE (reference sequence). This receptor was obtained from a female donor in good health, serving as a healthy control. This chain joins TRBV5-4 and TRBJ2-3; D is uncertain. The sample taken for sequencing was memory CD4+ T cells from blood. CDR3 coding DNA: TGTGCCAGCAGCTTGGAGGTGTCAGATACGCAGTATTTT. Encoded protein: CASSLEVSDTQYF. Looking up the rest from reference TRBV5-4 and TRBJ2-3 gives the full variable domain: ETGVTQSPTHLIKTRGQQVTLRCSSQSGHNTVSWYQQALGQGPQFIFQYYREEENGRGNFPPRFSGLQFPNYSSELNVNALELDDSALYLCASSLEVSDTQYFGPGTRLTVL.